Listed here are 28 T cell receptor beta chains from one sample, sequenced in a study of cytomegalovirus exposure and HLA in healthy donors. Amplification used 60 Vbeta primers and 13 Jbeta primers. This table comes from immunoSEQ multiplex PCR, and its TCRdb copy is limited to in-frame clones, with some not included. The table has about 160,000 clones, over 70% seen once. Sequencing input: PBMCs. The origin of the receptors is a woman in her thirties or forties in good health and CMV-seropositive.

V is TRBV5-4 and J is TRBJ2-3; D is possibly TRBD2 (5 bases). CDR1 is SGHNT and CDR2 is YYREEE in the germline V gene (reference sequence). CDR3 length: 14 residues. V lost 3 bases and J lost 10, with 18 bases in between. CDR3 region: CASSSGYPFIAQYF. The CDR3 nucleotides read TGTGCCAGCAGCTCGGGATACCCATTCATAGCGCAGTATTTT.

This clone was observed once. This sequence joins TRBV28 and TRBJ1-2; D call uncertain. V gave up 3 bases and J gave up 2 bases, with 10 bases separating them. There are 14 residues in the CDR3. CDR1 is MDHEN, CDR2 SYDVKM, per germline. CDR3 protein: CASSLTSGNYGYTF. CDR3 nucleotides: TGTGCCAGCAGTTTGACGTCGGGAAACTATGGCTACACCTTC.

A word on this clone: A read error may account for a junction end that differs from germline. The rearrangement joins TRBV7-7 to TRBJ2-2; 9 nucleotides align to TRBD1. Germline V lookup: CDR1 SSHAT, CDR2 FNYEAQ (reference sequence). The length of the CDR3 is 16 residues. The CDR3 DNA reads TGTGCTAGCAGCCCGGACAGGGGAAGTTTGACCGGGGAGCTGTTTTTT. Residues: CASSPDRGSLTGELFF.

V usage is TRBV19 and J usage is TRBJ1-5, with 7 bases fitting TRBD1. After removal of 7 bases from V and 7 bases from J, the junction contained 10 bases not matched to a gene. CDR3 length equals 14 residues. Germline loops: CDR1 LNHDA, CDR2 SQIVND (reference sequence). The CDR3 nucleotides read TGTGCCAGTACCTCGACAGGGTCAGGACAGCCCCAGCATTTT. Protein product: CASTSTGSGQPQHF.

This clone was picked up a small number of times. The V call is TRBV4-2, the J call TRBJ2-7, with 10 nucleotides matching TRBD1. CDR3 length equals 14 residues. Germline loops: CDR1 LGHNA, CDR2 YNFKEQ. Losses at the gene ends were 4 bases for V and 2 bases for J; bases not matched to a gene: 2. CDR3 region: CASSPGQGAYEQYF. The CDR3 region has the DNA TGTGCCAGCAGCCCCGGACAGGGGGCCTACGAGCAGTACTTC.

V is TRBV25-1 and J is TRBJ2-6, with D perhaps TRBD1 (6 bases). V lost 2 bases, J lost 0 bases, and 11 bases lay in between. CDR1 is MGHDK and CDR2 is SYGVNS in the germline V gene. The CDR3 is made up of 17 amino acids. The CDR3 DNA follows: TGTGCCAGCAGTGAACGACAGGAGAGCTCTGGGGCCAACGTCCTGACTTTC. It codes for CASSERQESSGANVLTF.

Only one count was recorded for this clone. The chain combines TRBV4-2 with TRBJ1-6; 7 nucleotides align to TRBD1. CDR3 length: 14 residues. V dropped 2 bases and J dropped 9; count of bases not matched to a gene: 4. CDR1 and CDR2 (germline): LGHNA, YNFKEQ. In nucleotides, the CDR3 is TGTGCCAGCAGCCAACCAGGGGGAGGTTCACCCCTCCACTTT. It encodes CASSQPGGGSPLHF.

V is TRBV19 and J is TRBJ1-5; D is undetermined. Germline CDR1 is LNHDA and CDR2 is SQIVND (reference sequence). Trimming stripped 3 bases from V and 4 bases from J, with 10 bases between. This CDR3 comprises 14 residues. Written as DNA, the CDR3 is TGTGCCAGTAGTATCAAGGCGGGGAATCAGCCCCAGCATTTT. Amino acids: CASSIKAGNQPQHF. Supplemented by reference TRBV19 and TRBJ1-5, the full variable domain reads DGGITQSPKYLFRKEGQNVTLSCEQNLNHDAMYWYRQDPGQGLRLIYYSQIVNDFQKGDIAEGYSVSREKKESFPLTVTSAQKNPTAFYLCASSIKAGNQPQHFGDGTRLSIL.

The chain joins TRBV5-1 to TRBJ2-7; no firm D call. This CDR3 region has 11 residues. Deletions cut 5 bases from V and 4 bases from J, with 7 bases between. The V gene's germline CDR1 is SGHRS and CDR2 YFSETQ. DNA of the CDR3: TGCGCCAGCAGAGACTCATACGAGCAGTACTTC. Translation gives CASRDSYEQYF.

V and J are TRBV11-2 and TRBJ2-5, with a weak D call TRBD1 (6 bases). CDR1 is SGHAT, CDR2 FQNNGV, per germline. V lost 6 bases and J 4 bases, leaving 15 bases between the germline ends. This CDR3 is 14 amino acids long. The CDR3 DNA is TGTGCCAGCAGGGGACGTATGACAGGAGAGACCCAGTACTTC. Residues: CASRGRMTGETQYF.

As DNA, the CDR3 is TGTGCCAGCAGCGTCGACAGGAGCTCCTACGAGCAGTACTTC. Its translation: CASSVDRSSYEQYF. The chain has TRBV7-2 and TRBJ2-7, with D tentatively TRBD1 (6 bases). V lost 5 bases and J 0 bases, leaving 11 bases between the germline ends. Germline-derived CDR1 and CDR2 are SGHTA and FQGNSA. The CDR3 is made up of 14 amino acids.

The rearrangement uses TRBV30 and TRBJ2-1, with 8 bases that match TRBD2. Germline V lookup: CDR1 GTSNPN, CDR2 SVGIG (reference sequence). V shed 8 bases, J shed 4 bases, and the junction held 7 bases outside the gene matches. CDR3 size: 13 residues. The CDR3 loop is CARSGGAYNEQFF. The CDR3 DNA reads TGTGCCCGCTCGGGGGGGGCTTACAATGAGCAGTTCTTC.

V gene TRBV27 combines with J gene TRBJ2-1; weak D call: TRBD2 (5 bases). CDR1 is MNHEY and CDR2 is SMNVEV in the germline V gene (reference sequence). Trimming left V 5 bases short and J 10 bases short, with 15 bases between. CDR3 length: 13 residues. DNA of the CDR3: TGTGCCAGCAGTCCCTACTTCTCGGGAGAGCAGTTCTTC. It specifies CASSPYFSGEQFF.

The chain employs TRBV4-1 and TRBJ1-2, with 7 bases lining up with TRBD1. CDR1 MGHRA and CDR2 YSYEKL come from the germline V gene. V was clipped by 3 bases and J by 0 bases; unmatched bases: 4. The CDR3 totals 15 residues. The CDR3 loop is CASSHRQGSNYGYTF. CDR3 in DNA: TGCGCCAGCAGCCATCGACAGGGATCTAACTATGGCTACACCTTC.

V and J are TRBV29-1 and TRBJ1-1; D ambiguous. Germline CDR1 reads SQVTM; CDR2 reads ANQGSEA. Trimming took off 5 bases at V and 3 bases at J, with 13 bases between the two ends. The CDR3 contains 13 residues. For the CDR3, the DNA is TGCAGCGTTTCTAAGGGAGTGGACACTGAAGCTTTCTTT. Protein product: CSVSKGVDTEAFF.

The V call is TRBV6-1, the J call TRBJ2-7, with D unresolved. The CDR3 has 15 residues. Germline V gene sequence: CDR1 MNHNS, CDR2 SASEGT. Deletions cut 0 bases from V and 5 bases from J, with 14 bases between. The CDR3, as DNA: TGTGCCAGCAGTGAAGCGATCTGGCCAAATAACGAGCAGTACTTC. As protein: CASSEAIWPNNEQYF.

The chain joins TRBV18 to TRBJ2-5; D is ambiguous. V was clipped by 4 bases and J by 4 bases, with 10 bases between them. CDR3 size: 13 residues. Germline V gene sequence: CDR1 KGHSH, CDR2 LQKENI. The CDR3 is CASSLDTLETQYF. CDR3 DNA: TGTGCCAGCTCACTTGACACTTTAGAGACCCAGTACTTC.

This clone has a handful of counts. This chain uses TRBV30 with TRBJ2-1, with 7 bases fitting TRBD1. The trim removed 0 bases at V and 9 bases at J, leaving 8 bases unmatched. CDR1 is GTSNPN and CDR2 is SVGIG in the germline V gene (reference sequence). The CDR3 contains 14 residues. Here the CDR3 DNA reads TGTGCCTGGAGTGTATCGCTAGGGGGCACTGAGCAGTTCTTC. Translated, it gives CAWSVSLGGTEQFF.

The chain links TRBV5-1 to TRBJ1-4; the match to TRBD1 covers 8 bases. Germline CDR1 reads SGHRS; CDR2 reads YFSETQ. V shed 2 bases, J shed 5 bases, and the junction held 5 bases outside the gene matches. The length of the CDR3 is 15 residues. This CDR3 reads CASSFLRTGNEKLFF. Here the CDR3 DNA reads TGCGCCAGCAGCTTCCTTCGGACAGGGAATGAAAAACTGTTTTTT.

The gene calls are TRBV2 and TRBJ2-2, with 8 bases lining up with TRBD1. V trimming: 8 bases; J trimming: 5 bases; junction bases outside the gene matches: 7. CDR3 length: 14 amino acids. CDR1 is SNHLY and CDR2 is FYNNEI in the germline V gene. As DNA, the CDR3 is TGTGCCAGCCGACAGGGGATTAATACCGGGGAGCTGTTTTTT. Protein: CASRQGINTGELFF.

CDR3 DNA: TGTGCCAGCAGCTACACCGGGACAGTGTCACCCCTCCACTTT. It is translated as CASSYTGTVSPLHF. This sequence joins TRBV5-6 and TRBJ1-6; 7 bases fit TRBD1. Germline V gene sequence: CDR1 SGHDT, CDR2 YYEEEE. This CDR3 spans 14 amino acids. With V trimmed by 3 bases and J by 10 bases, 7 bases remained unmatched.

This chain uses TRBV2 with TRBJ2-5, with D perhaps TRBD2 (6 bases). The CDR3 is 16 residues long. Germline assignment: CDR1 SNHLY and CDR2 FYNNEI. The V and J ends lost 6 bases and 5 bases respectively, with 22 bases between them. CDR3 protein: CASRSPQWGLGETQYF. The CDR3 DNA sequence: TGTGCCAGCAGAAGCCCTCAGTGGGGACTGGGGGAGACCCAGTACTTC.

This clone showed up just once. The genes are TRBV5-1 and TRBJ1-1; D may be TRBD1 (5 bases). The CDR3 covers 14 residues. V gave up 7 bases and J gave up 3 bases, with 16 bases separating them. Germline V gene sequence: CDR1 SGHRS, CDR2 YFSETQ. This chain's CDR3 is CASRGGGGYTEAFF. CDR3 in DNA: TGCGCCAGCCGCGGCGGGGGTGGGTACACTGAAGCTTTCTTT.

The V and J genes are TRBV2 and TRBJ2-1, with 8 bases aligning to TRBD2. The CDR3 spans 15 residues. V lost 7 bases and J lost 7; bases outside the gene matches: 12. The germline V gene has CDR1 SNHLY and CDR2 FYNNEI. CDR3 coding DNA: TGTGCCAGCACCCCGGGCTACGGGGGGGCAAATGAGCAGTTCTTC. Amino acid sequence: CASTPGYGGANEQFF.

The gene calls are TRBV14 and TRBJ2-7; no definite D call. V lost 3 bases, J lost 4 bases, and 13 bases lay in between. Germline V gene lookup returns CDR1 SGHDN and CDR2 FVKESK. The CDR3 totals 14 residues. CDR3 residues: CASSQWAMAYEQYF. The CDR3 DNA is TGTGCCAGCAGCCAGTGGGCCATGGCGTACGAGCAGTACTTC.

The chain couples TRBV4-3 to TRBJ2-3; TRBD2 matches 13 bases. The CDR3 consists of 15 residues. V lost 2 bases to trimming and J lost 6 bases; unmatched junction nucleotides: 2. CDR1 LGHNA and CDR2 YSLEER come from the germline V gene. The CDR3 spells CASSQQTSGGDTQYF. The CDR3, as DNA: TGCGCCAGCAGCCAACAGACTAGCGGGGGGGATACGCAGTATTTT.

This rearrangement joins TRBV7-9 to TRBJ1-2; 12 bases map to TRBD1. The V and J ends lost 10 bases and 7 bases, in that order; junction bases with no gene match: 7. This CDR3 comprises 13 residues. Germline assignment: CDR1 SEHNR and CDR2 FQNEAQ (reference sequence). The CDR3 nucleotides are TGTGCCACCTCAAGGGACAGGGGGCCTGGCTACACCTTC. Translation gives CATSRDRGPGYTF. Filled out from reference TRBV7-9 and TRBJ1-2, the complete variable domain reads DTGVSQNPRHKITKRGQNVTFRCDPISEHNRLYWYRQTLGQGPEFLTYFQNEAQLEKSRLLSDRFSAERPKGSFSTLEIQRTEQGDSAMYLCATSRDRGPGYTFGSGTRLTVV.

The chain carries TRBV6-5 and TRBJ2-3; D perhaps matches TRBD1 (6 bases). From germline, CDR1 is MNHEY and CDR2 SVGAGI. V lost 4 bases and J lost 5, with 7 bases in between. CDR3 length: 12 amino acids. Here the CDR3 reads CASSSDRDTQYF. DNA for the CDR3: TGTGCCAGCAGTTCGGACAGAGATACGCAGTATTTT.